This T cell receptor beta chain was sequenced for a study of cytomegalovirus exposure and HLA in healthy donors. V was pared by 6 bases and J by 3 bases, with 12 bases between. The CDR3 has 13 residues. Germline V gene lookup returns CDR1 MNHNS and CDR2 SASEGT. With 60 Vbeta and 13 Jbeta primers, the PCR was carried out. The protocol was immunoSEQ multiplex PCR, while the TCRdb copy is restricted to in-frame clones and leaves out a portion. The table shows about 120,000 clones, with 60% to 85% occurring only once. Points from the study as a whole: Among CMV-associated TCR beta chains, most appeared HLA-restricted in a later analysis. Further analysis, carried out later, found HLA-associated TCR beta chains more clonally expanded than equally common other chains. Under in vitro conditions, a few CMV-associated chains were confirmed as specific for CMV antigens.

About this clone itself: Its matching antigen is unknown.

V and J are TRBV6-1 and TRBJ2-7; a possible D gene is TRBD2 (5 bases). The specimen sequenced was PBMCs. This receptor was identified in a female donor in good health and CMV-seronegative. The CDR3 protein is CASRQTGVYEQYF. CDR3 DNA sequence: TGTGCCAGCAGGCAAACCGGGGTCTACGAGCAGTACTTC.